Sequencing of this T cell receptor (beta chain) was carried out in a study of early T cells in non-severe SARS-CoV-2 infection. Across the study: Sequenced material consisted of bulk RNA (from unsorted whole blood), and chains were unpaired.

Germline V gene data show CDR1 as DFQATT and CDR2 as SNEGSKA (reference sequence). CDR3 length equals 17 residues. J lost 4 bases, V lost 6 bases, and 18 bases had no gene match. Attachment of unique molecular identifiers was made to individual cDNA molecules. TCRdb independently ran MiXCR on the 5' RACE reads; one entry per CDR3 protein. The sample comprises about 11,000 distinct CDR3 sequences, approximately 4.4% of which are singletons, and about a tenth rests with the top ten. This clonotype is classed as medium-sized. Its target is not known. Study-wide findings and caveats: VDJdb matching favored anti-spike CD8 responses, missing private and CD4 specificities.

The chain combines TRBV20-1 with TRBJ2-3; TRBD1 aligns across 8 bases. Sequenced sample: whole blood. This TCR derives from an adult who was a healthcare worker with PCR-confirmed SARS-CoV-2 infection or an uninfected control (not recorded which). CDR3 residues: CSALPLDRGDGADTQYF. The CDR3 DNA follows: TGCAGTGCCCTCCCACTTGACAGGGGCGATGGTGCAGATACGCAGTATTTT.